Shown below are 23 T cell receptor beta chains from a single sample sequenced in a study of T cells in Graves' hyperthyroidism and ophthalmopathy. RNA transcripts gave rise to amplified TCR beta CDR3 regions. First-round RT-PCR of the TCR CDR3 relied on the HTBI primer set. In TCRdb, the multiplex PCR reads were re-called with MiXCR into one record per CDR3 protein. There are some 620,000 distinct CDR3 sequences in the sample; about a sixth occur only once, and 3% to 4% lies in the top ten. The sequencing sample was made of blood. The receptor source for this set is a woman aged 25 to 39 with Graves' hyperthyroidism.

This clonotype was seen repeatedly, ten times or more. The chain recombines TRBV6-2 or TRBV6-3 with TRBJ1-5, with a possible D match to TRBD1 (5 bases). This CDR3 has 15 amino acids. V was clipped by 6 bases and J by 3 bases, with 15 bases between them. CDR1 MNHEY and CDR2 SVGEGT come from the germline V gene. DNA of the CDR3: TGTGCCAGCAGAAGACGACAGACACACAATCAGCCCCAGCATTTT. It codes for CASRRRQTHNQPQHF.

The sample holds a few counts of this clonotype. The chain has TRBV20-1 and TRBJ2-1, with 13 bases aligning to TRBD2. Germline V gene data show CDR1 as DFQATT and CDR2 as SNEGSKA (reference sequence). The CDR3 totals 17 residues. Trimming removed 2 bases from V and 0 bases from J; junction bases left unmatched: 4. The CDR3 DNA is TGCAGTGCTAGAATACTAGCGGGAGGGAGCTCCTACAATGAGCAGTTCTTC. Its protein is CSARILAGGSSYNEQFF.

This clonotype turned up a few times. The rearrangement joins TRBV6-2 or TRBV6-3 to TRBJ2-1; D may be TRBD1 or TRBD2 (6 bases each). Germline-derived CDR1 and CDR2 are MNHEY and SVGEGT. There are 15 residues in the CDR3. With 8 bases removed from V and 7 bases from J, the gap between germline ends came to 21 bases. CDR3 in amino acids: CASLPRGASWNEQFF. The DNA for the CDR3 is TGTGCCAGCCTGCCGAGGGGGGCGAGTTGGAATGAGCAGTTCTTC.

In regard to this clonotype: Being one base from a much bigger clone, this may be a read error. The CDR3 loop is CASSFGRGWYEQYF. In nucleotides, the CDR3 is TGTGCCAGCAGCTTCGGACGGGGTTGGTACGAGCAGTACTTC. The chain recombines TRBV11-2 with TRBJ2-7; a weak D match, TRBD2 (5 bases). This CDR3 contains 14 residues. Trimming took off 3 bases at V and 4 bases at J, with 13 bases between the two ends. CDR1 SGHAT and CDR2 FQNNGV come from the germline V gene.

This clonotype was found many times. The chain couples TRBV28 to TRBJ1-5; D gene uncertain. Germline lookup yields CDR1 MDHEN and CDR2 SYDVKM. The V and J ends lost 2 bases and 6 bases respectively, with 11 bases between them. The CDR3 loop spans 14 amino acids. Here the CDR3 reads CASSLPTRGQPQHF. The CDR3 DNA reads TGTGCCAGCAGTTTACCTACACGGGGTCAGCCCCAGCATTTT.

This clonotype has a handful of counts. V usage is TRBV14 and J usage is TRBJ2-7; TRBD1 matches at 9 bases. Trimming at V came to 2 bases and at J to 4 bases, leaving 6 bases not matched to a gene. The germline CDR1 and CDR2 sequences are SGHDN and FVKESK. The CDR3 sequence is 15 residues long. The CDR3 loop is CASSQPRTGVYEQYF. The CDR3 coding sequence is TGTGCCAGCAGCCAACCGAGGACAGGGGTTTACGAGCAGTACTTC.

In this sample, this clonotype turned up a few times. For the CDR3, the DNA is TGCAGTGCTAAGCGGGACAGCATAGCCAAAAACATTCAGTACTTC. Amino acid sequence: CSAKRDSIAKNIQYF. The rearrangement uses TRBV20-1 and TRBJ2-4; D is possibly TRBD1 or TRBD2 (7 bases each). V dropped 4 bases and J dropped 0 bases, with 13 bases sitting between them. Germline CDR1 is DFQATT and CDR2 is SNEGSKA (reference sequence). The CDR3 length is 15 residues.

This clonotype was counted many times. This chain links TRBV10-3 with TRBJ1-5; 7 positions agree with TRBD1. V lost 2 bases and J lost 6; bases outside the gene matches: 7. The CDR3 is 15 residues long. CDR1 ENHRY and CDR2 SYGVKD come from the germline V gene. The CDR3 loop is CAISERAGGGQPQHF. CDR3 nucleotide sequence: TGTGCCATCAGTGAGAGGGCAGGGGGAGGTCAGCCCCAGCATTTT.

This clonotype has at least ten counts. This sequence joins TRBV5-5 and TRBJ2-1, with D perhaps TRBD1 (6 bases). The germline V gene has CDR1 SGHKS and CDR2 YYEKEE (reference sequence). Trimming pared 3 bases from V and 2 bases from J, leaving 9 bases between. The CDR3 is 14 amino acids. CDR3 nucleotides: TGTGCCAGCAGCTCTGGACAGACCTACAATGAGCAGTTCTTC. It encodes CASSSGQTYNEQFF. The full variable domain, its missing parts supplied by reference TRBV5-5 and TRBJ2-1, is DAGVTQSPTHLIKTRGQQVTLRCSPISGHKSVSWYQQVLGQGPQFIFQYYEKEERGRGNFPDRFSARQFPNYSSELNVNALLLGDSALYLCASSSGQTYNEQFFGPGTRLTVL.

In its sample, this clonotype was seen many times. The chain combines TRBV7-9 with TRBJ2-1, with D hard to call. Germline values: CDR1 SEHNR, CDR2 FQNEAQ (reference sequence). CDR3 size: 12 residues. Trimming took 7 bases from V and 9 from J, leaving 13 bases between them. The CDR3 sequence is CASTHPVIEQFF. CDR3 DNA sequence: TGTGCCAGCACCCATCCCGTCATTGAGCAGTTCTTC.

This clonotype was seen at least ten times. The rearrangement uses TRBV27 and TRBJ2-3, with 7 bases identical to TRBD2. The germline CDR1 and CDR2 sequences are MNHEY and SMNVEV (reference sequence). Unmatched junction bases numbered 12, after V lost 8 bases and J lost 4 bases. This CDR3 spans 15 amino acids. DNA of the CDR3: TGTGCCAGCGGTCTACAAACTAGCGCCCCAGATACGCAGTATTTT. Amino acids: CASGLQTSAPDTQYF.

This clonotype appeared many times. The chain couples TRBV28 to TRBJ2-5, with TRBD1 matching 7 bases. Germline CDR1 MDHEN, CDR2 SYDVKM. Trimming at V came to 5 bases and at J to 2 bases, leaving 5 bases not matched to a gene. The CDR3 runs 14 residues. CDR3 bases: TGTGCCAGCAGTGGGGGACAGACTCAAGAGACCCAGTACTTC. Translation: CASSGGQTQETQYF.

This clonotype was counted many times. The chain links TRBV28 to TRBJ2-7; D is possibly TRBD1 (6 bases). CDR3 size: 17 residues. V was cut by 5 bases and J by 0 bases, with 20 bases left in between. Germline CDR1 MDHEN, CDR2 SYDVKM. The CDR3 coding sequence is TGTGCCAGCAGTCTCCTCACAGGGAAAAGTAACTCCTACGAGCAGTACTTC. Protein sequence: CASSLLTGKSNSYEQYF.

This clonotype has ten or more counts. The chain employs TRBV7-2 and TRBJ2-7; 8 bases line up with TRBD1. Germline trimming cut 4 bases from V and 4 bases from J; bases unmatched to any gene: 6. CDR3 size: 14 residues. CDR1 SGHTA and CDR2 FQGNSA come from the germline V gene. CDR3 nucleotides: TGTGCCAGCAGCTCCCAGGGGGCGATTTACGAGCAGTACTTC. Its protein product is CASSSQGAIYEQYF.

This clonotype was seen more than once but under ten times. The gene calls are TRBV5-1 and TRBJ2-5, with D perhaps TRBD1 or TRBD2 (5 bases each). Germline lookup yields CDR1 SGHRS and CDR2 YFSETQ. This CDR3 spans 14 amino acids. The V and J ends lost 4 bases and 5 bases respectively, with 15 bases between them. CDR3 coding DNA: TGCGCCAGCAGCCCGGGGCAGAGGTCGGAGACCCAGTACTTC. Residues: CASSPGQRSETQYF.

This clonotype was picked up many times. This chain uses TRBV6-5 with TRBJ1-1; 9 nucleotides agree with TRBD1. Germline loops: CDR1 MNHEY, CDR2 SVGAGI. The CDR3 has 17 amino acids. With 0 bases clipped from V and 2 bases from J, the junction kept 7 bases outside the gene matches. The CDR3 DNA follows: TGTGCCAGCAGTTACTCGTACAGGGGGCTCCTTAACACTGAAGCTTTCTTT. Protein: CASSYSYRGLLNTEAFF.

This clonotype was seen many times. The chain is built from TRBV20-1 and TRBJ2-5; 11 positions match TRBD2. The trim removed 4 bases at V and 1 base at J, leaving 8 bases unmatched. Germline CDR1 and CDR2: DFQATT and SNEGSKA (reference sequence). The CDR3 runs 16 residues. The DNA for the CDR3 is TGCAGTGCTACTGGGACTAGCGGACATCCCCAAGAGACCCAGTACTTC. Translation gives CSATGTSGHPQETQYF.

This clonotype was observed many times. The gene calls are TRBV24-1 and TRBJ2-1; D is undetermined. This CDR3 contains 16 residues. V was clipped by 4 bases and J by 2 bases, with 14 bases between them. Germline-derived CDR1 and CDR2 are KGHDR and SFDVKD. CDR3 DNA: TGTGCCACCAGTGACACCTCGGCGGCTGCCTACAATGAGCAGTTCTTC. Amino acid sequence: CATSDTSAAAYNEQFF.

Only a few counts were recorded for this clonotype. V and J are TRBV18 and TRBJ1-1; D unresolved. Trimming pared 1 base from V and 4 bases from J, leaving 10 bases between. From germline, CDR1 is KGHSH and CDR2 LQKENI. This CDR3 spans 14 amino acids. CDR3: CASSPQQTSTEAFF. DNA for the CDR3: TGTGCCAGCTCACCACAACAGACATCCACTGAAGCTTTCTTT.

This clonotype was observed a few times. This chain uses TRBV7-9 with TRBJ1-1; D gene unclear. Trimming removed 7 bases from V and 4 bases from J, with 19 bases in between. Looked up from germline, CDR1 is SEHNR and CDR2 is FQNEAQ (reference sequence). CDR3 length: 15 residues. In DNA form, the CDR3 reads TGTGCCAGCACCCTACCTAGGCTTTTATCCACTGAAGCTTTCTTT. This encodes CASTLPRLLSTEAFF.

This clonotype was observed many times. V is TRBV29-1 and J is TRBJ2-1, with D unclear. V was cut by 4 bases and J by 9 bases, with 13 bases left in between. Germline loops: CDR1 SQVTM, CDR2 ANQGSEA. The CDR3 is made up of 12 amino acids. The CDR3 region has the DNA TGCAGCGTTGTTATCTCCCTTAGTGAGCAGTTCTTC. It encodes CSVVISLSEQFF.

The chain recombines TRBV12-3 or TRBV12-4 with TRBJ1-3; 9 nucleotides match TRBD1. CDR3 length: 12 residues. J was trimmed by 8 bases and V by 6 bases; bases with no gene match: 2. In DNA form, the CDR3 reads TGTGCCAGCAGGACAGGGGGGGACACCATATATTTT. Translated: CASRTGGDTIYF.

The CDR3 bases are TGTGCCAGCAGTTACCGGACAGGGGGAAACTCACCCCTCCACTTT. As protein: CASSYRTGGNSPLHF. This chain joins TRBV6-6 and TRBJ1-6; 10 positions agree with TRBD1. Per the germline V gene, CDR1 is MNHNY and CDR2 is SVGAGI (reference sequence). V lost 2 bases to trimming and J lost 10 bases; unmatched junction nucleotides: 5. This CDR3 is 15 amino acids long.